Below, 13 T cell receptor beta chains from the same sample are listed, as sequenced in a study of blood T cell repertoires in COVID-19. TCRdb's table, derived via immunoSEQ multiplex PCR, lists solely in-frame clones and lacks some. The table has a few hundred thousand clones, around 89% seen once. The sequenced sample was PBMCs or T cells enriched from blood (not recorded which). These TCRs come from a man aged 30 to 45 who had recovered from COVID-19.

V usage is TRBV7-9 and J usage is TRBJ1-6, with D hard to call. This CDR3 has 14 amino acids. Germline assignment: CDR1 SEHNR and CDR2 FQNEAQ (reference sequence). V was trimmed by 1 base and J by 8 bases, leaving 9 bases between them. CDR3 sequence (DNA): TGTGCCAGCAGCTTAGGTTGGAGGGATTCACCCCTCCACTTT. Translated, it gives CASSLGWRDSPLHF.

The V and J genes are TRBV7-3 and TRBJ1-1; D possibly corresponds to TRBD1 (5 bases). V shed 4 bases and J shed 4 bases, with 16 bases lying between them. Germline-derived CDR1 and CDR2 are SGHTA and FQGTGA. The CDR3 contains 15 residues. The CDR3 is CASSSNYGGVTEAFF. The CDR3, as DNA: TGTGCCAGCAGCTCCAACTATGGGGGGGTCACTGAAGCTTTCTTT.

The J gene is TRBJ2-1, the V gene TRBV5-6, with TRBD2 matching over 12 bases. Unmatched junction bases numbered 3, after V lost 4 bases and J lost 4 bases. This CDR3 has 15 amino acids. Germline CDR1 SGHDT, CDR2 YYEEEE. CDR3 sequence: CASSDGLAGYNEQFF. CDR3 bases: TGTGCCAGCAGCGACGGACTAGCGGGGTACAATGAGCAGTTCTTC.

The chain combines TRBV2 with TRBJ2-1, with TRBD2 identical over 12 bases. The CDR3 contains 15 residues. V gave up 4 bases and J gave up 9 bases; unmatched junction bases: 7. The germline gives CDR1 SNHLY, CDR2 FYNNEI. CDR3 residues: CASSGLAGEVGEQFF. CDR3 in DNA: TGTGCCAGCAGTGGACTAGCGGGAGAAGTTGGTGAGCAGTTCTTC.

The chain joins TRBV10-3 to TRBJ2-2; 7 bases are shared with TRBD1. CDR1 ENHRY and CDR2 SYGVKD come from the germline V gene. The CDR3 extends over 15 amino acids. J gave up 2 bases and V 7 bases, and 7 bases lay outside the gene matches. CDR3 in DNA: TGTGCCATCACCCCGGGACAGCCTAACACCGGGGAGCTGTTTTTT. Amino acids: CAITPGQPNTGELFF.

The rearrangement links TRBV14 to TRBJ1-3; possibly TRBD1 for D (5 bases). The CDR3 contains 14 residues. V was cut by 4 bases and J by 0 bases, with 7 bases left in between. CDR1 and CDR2 from the germline V gene are SGHDN and FVKESK. DNA of the CDR3: TGTGCCAGCAGCCTTGGACACTCTGGAAACACCATATATTTT. Amino acids: CASSLGHSGNTIYF.

The chain carries TRBV11-3 and TRBJ2-3, with TRBD1 as a possible D gene (6 bases). Trimming stripped 5 bases from V and 5 bases from J, with 17 bases between. The length of the CDR3 is 15 residues. CDR1 is SGHNT, CDR2 YENEEA, per germline. The DNA of the CDR3 is TGTGCCAGCAGCCCAGGGACATGGGTTAAAGATACGCAGTATTTT. As protein: CASSPGTWVKDTQYF.

Comment on this clone: The sample carries other DNA sequences with the same CDR3. The rearrangement uses TRBV30 and TRBJ2-7; no clear D gene. This CDR3 is 11 amino acids long. V lost 0 bases and J 4 bases, leaving 4 bases between the germline ends. The V gene's germline CDR1 is GTSNPN and CDR2 SVGIG (reference sequence). As DNA, the CDR3 is TGTGCCTGGAGTGTACTTTACGAGCAGTACTTC. Its translation is CAWSVLYEQYF. The full variable domain, rest sourced from reference TRBV30 and TRBJ2-7, is SQTIHQWPATLVQPVGSPLSLECTVEGTSNPNLYWYRQAAGRGLQLLFYSVGIGQISSEVPQNLSASRPQDRQFILSSKKLLLSDSGFYLCAWSVLYEQYFGPGTRLTVT.

The J gene is TRBJ2-6, the V gene TRBV27, with 9 bases that match TRBD1. The germline gives CDR1 MNHEY, CDR2 SMNVEV (reference sequence). This CDR3 is 19 amino acids long. Losses at the gene ends were 8 bases for V and 3 bases for J; bases not matched to a gene: 17. In nucleotides, the CDR3 is TGTGCCAGCGGGGAACCGGGACAGGGTTTTCGTGATGGGGCCAACGTCCTGACTTTC. This gives the protein CASGEPGQGFRDGANVLTF.

V is TRBV18 and J is TRBJ2-3, with a possible D match to TRBD2 (6 bases). V was trimmed by 3 bases and J by 3 bases, leaving 13 bases between them. Germline V lookup: CDR1 KGHSH, CDR2 LQKENI. This CDR3 has 15 amino acids. As DNA, the CDR3 is TGTGCCAGCTCACCCAGACTAGAGTCGACAGATACGCAGTATTTT. This sequence encodes CASSPRLESTDTQYF.

J is TRBJ2-7 and V is TRBV28; tentatively, D is TRBD2 (7 bases). Germline CDR1 is MDHEN and CDR2 is SYDVKM. The CDR3 consists of 14 residues. Trimming removed 6 bases from V and 5 bases from J, with 17 bases in between. The CDR3 sequence: CASSRGDIEDEQYF. The CDR3 bases are TGTGCCAGCAGCCGGGGGGACATAGAGGACGAGCAGTACTTC.

V usage is TRBV12-3 or TRBV12-4 and J usage is TRBJ2-3, with D tentatively TRBD1 (5 bases). The CDR3 covers 12 residues. The V gene lost 6 bases and the J gene lost 8 bases, with 12 bases spanning the gap. The CDR3 loop reads CASSSRQTTQYF. In DNA form, the CDR3 reads TGTGCCAGCAGCTCAAGACAGACTACGCAGTATTTT.

This sequence joins TRBV11-2 and TRBJ2-5; 7 nucleotides line up with TRBD1. Germline V gives CDR1 SGHAT, CDR2 FQNNGV. The CDR3 runs to 15 residues. V lost 5 bases to trimming and J lost 8 bases; unmatched junction nucleotides: 14. The CDR3: CASSKDRALLSTQYF. The CDR3, as DNA: TGTGCCAGCAGCAAAGACAGGGCGCTCTTGTCAACCCAGTACTTC.